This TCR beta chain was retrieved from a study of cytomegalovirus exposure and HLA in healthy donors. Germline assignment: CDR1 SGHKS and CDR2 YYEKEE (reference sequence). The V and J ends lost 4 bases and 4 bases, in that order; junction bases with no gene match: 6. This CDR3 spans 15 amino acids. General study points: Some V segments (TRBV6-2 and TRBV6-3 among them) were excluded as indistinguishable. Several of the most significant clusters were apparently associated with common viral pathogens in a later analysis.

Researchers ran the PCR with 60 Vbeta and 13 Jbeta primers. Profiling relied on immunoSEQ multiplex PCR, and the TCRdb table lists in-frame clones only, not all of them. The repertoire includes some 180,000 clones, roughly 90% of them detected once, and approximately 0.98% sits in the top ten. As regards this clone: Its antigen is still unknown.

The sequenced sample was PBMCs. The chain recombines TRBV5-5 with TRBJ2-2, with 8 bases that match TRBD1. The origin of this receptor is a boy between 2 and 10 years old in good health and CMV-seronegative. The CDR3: CASSPGQDRTGELFF. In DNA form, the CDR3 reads TGTGCCAGCAGCCCGGGACAGGACCGCACCGGGGAGCTGTTTTTT.